This T cell receptor beta chain was captured by sequencing in a study of molecular identifiers for immune sequencing clone quantification. Study-level points and caveats: Barcode collisions between identical TCR molecules could shrink estimates of highly expanded clone sizes.

There are many counts of this clonotype. Its specificity is unknown. Preparation of the bulk TCR libraries relied on previously described methods and listed TCR primers. TCRdb reprocessed the PCR reads with MiXCR, giving one entry per CDR3 protein. The sample contains approximately 550,000 distinct CDR3 sequences, about 25% of which appear only once. The CDR3 is 15 residues long. Looked up from germline, CDR1 is MNHEY and CDR2 is SMNVEV (reference sequence). V lost 0 bases and J 5 bases, leaving 13 bases between the germline ends. The sequenced sample consisted of naive CD8+ T cells from blood, with Jurkat cell RNA spiked in. Subset: FACS-sorted CD8+CD4-CCR7+CD45RA+ naive T cells. The receptor's source is a human donor in good health. Some libraries in this study had Jurkat cell RNA spiked in. This chain uses TRBV27 with TRBJ2-5, with unresolved D. In DNA, the CDR3 is TGTGCCAGCAGTTTATCTCTTCGACCGAGCGAGACCCAGTACTTC. Translating gives CASSLSLRPSETQYF.